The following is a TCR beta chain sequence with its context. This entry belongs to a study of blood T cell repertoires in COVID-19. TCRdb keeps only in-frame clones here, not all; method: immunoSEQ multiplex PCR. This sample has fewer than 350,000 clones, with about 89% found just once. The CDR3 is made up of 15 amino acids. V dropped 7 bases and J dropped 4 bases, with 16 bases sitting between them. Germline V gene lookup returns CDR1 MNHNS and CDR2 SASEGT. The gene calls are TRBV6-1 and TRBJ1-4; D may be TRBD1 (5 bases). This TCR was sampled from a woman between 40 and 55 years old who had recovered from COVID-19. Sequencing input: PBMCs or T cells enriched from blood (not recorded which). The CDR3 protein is CASTGRASYNEKLFF. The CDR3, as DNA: TGTGCCAGCACGGGCAGGGCCTCTTATAATGAAAAACTGTTTTTT.